Reported below is one TCR beta chain. As yet, its antigen is unknown. Per the germline V gene, CDR1 is SGHRS and CDR2 is YFSETQ. The V and J ends lost 4 bases and 6 bases, in that order; junction bases with no gene match: 5. The CDR3 covers 13 residues. The source of the sample is a study of T cells in Graves' hyperthyroidism and ophthalmopathy. General observations from the study: Ophthalmopathy was separated from stable hyperthyroidism by a 13 V-J model.

RNA transcripts yielded amplified TCR beta CDR3 regions. A set of HTBI primers served as the primers for a first-round RT-PCR of the TCR CDR3. TCRdb independently ran MiXCR on the multiplex PCR reads; one entry per CDR3 protein. Altogether about half a million distinct CDR3 sequences are present, roughly 21% being singletons, with the ten largest covering 45% to 50%. Sequenced material: blood. The rearrangement joins TRBV5-1 to TRBJ2-7, with 9 bases matching TRBD1. The TCR was taken from a man aged 40-49 years with Graves' ophthalmopathy. The CDR3 DNA reads TGCGCCAGCAGCACACAGGGGGCGGGCGAGCAGTACTTC. This gives the protein CASSTQGAGEQYF.